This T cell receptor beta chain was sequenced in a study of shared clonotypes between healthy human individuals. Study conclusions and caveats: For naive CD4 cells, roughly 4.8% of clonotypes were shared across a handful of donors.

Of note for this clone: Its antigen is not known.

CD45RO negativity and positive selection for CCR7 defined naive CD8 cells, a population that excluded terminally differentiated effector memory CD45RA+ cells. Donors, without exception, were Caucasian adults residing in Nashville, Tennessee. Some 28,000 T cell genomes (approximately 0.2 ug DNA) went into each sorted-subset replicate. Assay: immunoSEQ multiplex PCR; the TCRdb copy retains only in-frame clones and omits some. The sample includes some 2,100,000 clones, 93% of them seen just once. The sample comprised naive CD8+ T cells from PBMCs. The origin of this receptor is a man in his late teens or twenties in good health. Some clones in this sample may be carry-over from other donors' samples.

The CDR3 sequence: CASSFGTNYGYTF. In DNA form, the CDR3 reads TGTGCCAGCAGCTTTGGGACTAACTATGGCTACACCTTC. The chain combines TRBV7-2 with TRBJ1-2; no definite D call. The CDR3 is made up of 13 amino acids. Germline CDR1 is SGHTA and CDR2 is FQGNSA. The germline V and J ends were trimmed by 3 bases and 0 bases, with 5 bases remaining between them.